This note documents a single T cell receptor beta chain sequence. This CDR3 comprises 15 residues. Trimming cost V 5 bases and J 3 bases, with 17 bases left between them. Germline V gene data show CDR1 as SGHTA and CDR2 as FQGNSA. In the authors' workflow: Researchers report that nucleated cell counts were estimated from reference gene primer amplification. Using immunoSEQ multiplex PCR, the repertoire was profiled, and TCRdb retains in-frame clones only, with some absent. Clonal size and the V and J genes are those of that table, whereas D and trimming came from the DNA. The sample contains roughly 300,000 clones, about 89% of which appear only once. The sample originates from a study of blood T cell repertoires in COVID-19. In the study overall: The origin of the acute and convalescent COVID-19 samples was the United States, Italy and Spain. The analysed material was cDNA or gDNA that came from T cells, B-cell-depleted T cells, or PBMCs.

Input material: peripheral blood. This receptor was taken from a woman aged 35 to 49 who had recovered from COVID-19. The rearrangement joins TRBV7-2 to TRBJ2-7, with TRBD2 as a possible D gene (5 bases). The CDR3 sequence: CASSPMPDSFYEQYF. The CDR3 region has the DNA TGTGCCAGCAGCCCCATGCCGGACTCTTTCTACGAGCAGTACTTC.